This TCR beta chain stems from a study of blood T cell repertoires in COVID-19. Study summary: Some COVID-19 samples were acute and others convalescent; all came from the United States, Italy and Spain. The analysed material was cDNA or gDNA that came from T cells, B-cell-depleted T cells, or PBMCs.

A single count supports this clone. The protocol was immunoSEQ multiplex PCR, while the TCRdb copy is restricted to in-frame clones and leaves out a portion. This sample has about 13,000 clones; 75% to 85% occur once, and the top ten carry around 37%. The CDR3 consists of 14 residues. The trim removed 2 bases at V and 0 bases at J, leaving 1 base unmatched. Per the germline V gene, CDR1 is LGHDT and CDR2 is YNNKEL (reference sequence). The sequencing input was peripheral blood. This chain connects TRBV3-1 (or the pseudogene TRBV3-2) to TRBJ2-7; 7 positions match TRBD2. This clonotype was sampled from a human donor in a cohort sampled during active COVID-19. The CDR3 protein is CASSQTGGSYEQYF. CDR3 coding DNA: TGTGCCAGCAGCCAAACGGGGGGCTCCTACGAGCAGTACTTC.